These T cell receptor beta chains were read from a single sample in a study of blood T cell repertoires in COVID-19. The assay was immunoSEQ multiplex PCR, and TCRdb's table has in-frame clones only and misses some. The sample consists of about 230,000 clones, approximately 83% of them appearing once. The sample taken for sequencing was peripheral blood. The receptors stem from a woman aged 50 to 60 with acute or convalescent COVID-19. The CDR3 runs from the conserved cysteine through the conserved F or W. The D gene is left open where the match is weak. The size of a clone is reported for some rows only, either as once, few or many, or as a class for expanded clones.

>TRBV20-1|.|.|TRBJ2-7
CSIDEGYEQYF
TGCAGTATAGACGAGGGCTACGAGCAGTACTTC
>TRBV28|.|TRBD2|TRBJ2-5
CASSSGLAGETQYF
TGTGCCAGCAGTTCGGGACTAGCCGGGGAGACCCAGTACTTC
>TRBV27|.|TRBD1|TRBJ1-5
CASSKDRGISQPQHF
TGTGCCAGCAGTAAGGACAGGGGGATCAGTCAGCCCCAGCATTTT
>TRBV7-2|once|TRBD1|TRBJ1-5
CASSPQGQGAQPQHF
TGTGCCAGCAGCCCGCAAGGACAGGGGGCTCAGCCCCAGCATTTT
>TRBV6-1|.|.|TRBJ1-2
CASSDRPGYYGYTF
TGTGCCAGCAGTGATCGCCCCGGGTACTATGGCTACACCTTC
>TRBV6-5|.|.|TRBJ1-2
CASSYSAEINYGYTF
TGTGCCAGCAGTTACTCAGCCGAAATAAACTATGGCTACACCTTC
>TRBV20-1|.|.|TRBJ2-1
CSASRARGNEQFF
TGCAGTGCTAGTAGGGCGAGGGGGAATGAGCAGTTCTTC
>TRBV4-3|.|TRBD1|TRBJ1-4
CASSQDRGTGAEKLFF
TGCGCCAGCAGCCAAGATCGAGGGACAGGGGCTGAAAAACTGTTTTTT
>TRBV11-2|.|.|TRBJ2-1
CASSLGGPNEQFF
TGTGCCAGCAGCTTAGGGGGGCCCAATGAGCAGTTCTTC
>TRBV9|.|.|TRBJ1-2
CASLRGTYGYTF
TGTGCCAGCCTCAGGGGCACCTATGGCTACACCTTC
>TRBV30|once|.|TRBJ1-5
CAWSPSSERQPQHF
TGTGCCTGGAGTCCTTCCTCCGAGCGGCAGCCCCAGCATTTT
>TRBV19|.|TRBD2|TRBJ2-1
CASSITSGGNNEQFF
TGTGCCAGTAGTATAACCAGCGGGGGTAACAATGAGCAGTTCTTC
>TRBV14|.|.|TRBJ2-7
CASSQSPPYEQYF
TGTGCCAGCAGCCAGAGCCCCCCCTACGAGCAGTACTTC
>TRBV19|few|TRBD1|TRBJ1-5
CASSSQGARQPQHF
TGTGCCAGTAGCTCACAGGGGGCGAGGCAGCCCCAGCATTTT
>TRBV18|few|TRBD1|TRBJ2-3
CASSRRGSDTDTQYF
TGTGCCAGCTCACGCAGGGGGTCCGACACAGATACGCAGTATTTT
>TRBV9|.|TRBD1|TRBJ1-2
CASSVGRDRGLSGGYTF
TGTGCCAGCAGCGTAGGAAGGGACAGGGGGCTTTCAGGCGGCTACACCTTC
>TRBV2|.|.|TRBJ1-2
CASNFEDSNYGYTF
TGTGCCAGCAACTTTGAGGACTCTAACTATGGCTACACCTTC
>TRBV10-2|.|.|TRBJ1-5
CASRLGGMSNQPQHF
TGCGCCAGCAGACTCGGGGGTATGAGCAATCAGCCCCAGCATTTT
>TRBV28|.|TRBD2|TRBJ2-2
CASSSGLAGGSNTGELFF
TGTGCCAGCAGTTCGGGACTAGCGGGAGGTTCGAACACCGGGGAGCTGTTTTTT
>TRBV5-1|.|.|TRBJ2-4
CASSLQGSRPIKYF
TGCGCCAGCAGCTTGCAGGGCTCCCGACCGATAAAGTACTTC
>TRBV11-2|.|.|TRBJ2-1
CASSLDTNEQFF
TGTGCCAGCAGCTTAGATACAAATGAGCAGTTCTTC
>TRBV9|.|.|TRBJ1-2
CASSVGGHRTNYGYTF
TGTGCCAGCAGCGTAGGAGGACACAGAACTAACTATGGCTACACCTTC
>TRBV5-1|.|.|TRBJ2-3
CASSLEASAPSTDTQYF
TGCGCCAGCAGCTTGGAGGCTAGCGCCCCTAGCACAGATACGCAGTATTTT
>TRBV28|.|.|TRBJ1-2
CASSLYSGQNYGYTF
TGTGCCAGCAGTTTATACAGTGGACAAAACTATGGCTACACCTTC
>TRBV5-1|.|TRBD1|TRBJ2-2
CASSLVQGESGELFF
TGCGCCAGCAGCTTGGTACAGGGGGAGTCCGGGGAGCTGTTTTTT
>TRBV6-5|.|.|TRBJ1-6
CASVPAGRHSPLHF
TGTGCCAGCGTTCCGGCAGGGAGGCATTCACCCCTCCACTTT
>TRBV6-2/TRBV6-3|.|TRBD2|TRBJ2-1
CASSYGRARDEQFF
TGTGCCAGCAGTTACGGGAGGGCCAGGGATGAGCAGTTCTTC
>TRBV3-1/TRBV3-2|.|TRBD1|TRBJ1-1
CASSPQGQTMNTEAFF
TGTGCCAGCAGCCCACAGGGGCAAACAATGAACACTGAAGCTTTCTTT
>TRBV27|.|TRBD2|TRBJ2-3
CAASGGLAGTDTQYF
TGTGCCGCGTCAGGGGGACTAGCGGGGACAGATACGCAGTATTTT
>TRBV4-1|.|TRBD1|TRBJ2-3
CASSQEAQTGIGTDTQYF
TGCGCCAGCAGCCAAGAGGCGCAGACAGGGATAGGCACAGATACGCAGTATTTT
>TRBV30|.|TRBD1|TRBJ2-4
CAWSVQGANIQYF
TGTGCCTGGAGCGTCCAGGGGGCGAACATTCAGTACTTC
>TRBV6-5|.|.|TRBJ1-2
CASSSGTLGYTF
TGTGCCAGCAGCTCCGGGACACTCGGCTACACCTTC
>TRBV5-1|.|.|TRBJ1-5
CASSLGGLSQPQHF
TGCGCCAGCAGCTTGGGAGGGCTCAGTCAGCCCCAGCATTTT
>TRBV24-1|.|.|TRBJ2-1
CATSGLAPHNEQFF
TGTGCCACCAGTGGCCTAGCGCCGCACAATGAGCAGTTCTTC
>TRBV7-2|.|.|TRBJ2-5
CASSTGLGLQETQYF
TGTGCCAGCAGCACGGGACTCGGTCTCCAAGAGACCCAGTACTTC
>TRBV28|.|.|TRBJ1-2
CASRETGGPGYGYTF
TGTGCCAGCAGGGAGACAGGCGGCCCAGGCTATGGCTACACCTTC
>TRBV19|.|.|TRBJ1-1
CASRNRLGGDTEAFF
TGTGCCAGTAGGAACCGGCTTGGGGGGGACACTGAAGCTTTCTTT
>TRBV3-1/TRBV3-2|.|.|TRBJ2-1
CASSLNREYNEQFF
TGTGCCAGCAGCCTAAACAGGGAATACAATGAGCAGTTCTTC
>TRBV5-1|.|.|TRBJ2-1
CASKRSYNEQFF
TGCGCCAGCAAGCGATCCTACAATGAGCAGTTCTTC
>TRBV15|few|.|TRBJ1-1
CATSRGAGEAFF
TGTGCCACCAGCAGAGGGGCAGGGGAGGCTTTCTTT
>TRBV11-2|.|.|TRBJ1-4
CASSSHGGWEKLFF
TGTGCCAGCAGCTCCCACGGGGGATGGGAAAAACTGTTTTTT
>TRBV3-1/TRBV3-2|once|TRBD1|TRBJ1-2
CASSQDQGDIYGYTF
TGTGCCAGCAGCCAAGATCAGGGGGACATTTATGGCTACACCTTC
>TRBV28|.|.|TRBJ2-1
CASSFPSRDKTYNEQFF
TGTGCCAGCAGTTTTCCTTCCCGTGACAAAACTTACAATGAGCAGTTCTTC
>TRBV6-1|.|TRBD1|TRBJ1-1
CATLLGQGHEAFF
TGTGCTACCTTATTAGGACAGGGTCATGAAGCTTTCTTT
>TRBV10-3|.|TRBD1|TRBJ2-7
CAISRSGQGDEQYF
TGTGCCATCAGTCGTTCCGGACAGGGCGACGAGCAGTACTTC
>TRBV19|.|TRBD1|TRBJ1-4
CASRWTGGDEKLFF
TGTGCCAGTAGGTGGACAGGGGGCGATGAAAAACTGTTTTTT
>TRBV9|.|TRBD2|TRBJ2-7
CASSVSGGSSYEQYF
TGTGCCAGCAGCGTTAGCGGGGGGTCCTCCTACGAGCAGTACTTC
>TRBV11-1|.|TRBD2|TRBJ2-5
CASSLGTSGQETQYF
TGTGCCAGCAGCCTCGGGACTAGCGGCCAAGAGACCCAGTACTTC
>TRBV19|.|TRBD1|TRBJ2-3
CASSSGQGPSDTQYF
TGTGCCAGTAGTAGCGGACAGGGCCCCTCAGATACGCAGTATTTT
>TRBV2|.|.|TRBJ2-1
CASGGGVVSYNEQFF
TGTGCCAGCGGTGGCGGGGTAGTCTCCTACAATGAGCAGTTCTTC
>TRBV6-5|.|.|TRBJ1-5
CASKLPGQPQHF
TGTGCCAGCAAACTACCGGGTCAGCCCCAGCATTTT
>TRBV15|.|TRBD2|TRBJ2-7
CATSPRAGGSYEQYF
TGTGCCACCAGCCCGAGAGCGGGGGGTTCCTACGAGCAGTACTTC
>TRBV6-4|.|.|TRBJ2-7
CASSDRAGTPYEQYF
TGTGCCAGCAGTGACAGGGCCGGGACTCCCTACGAGCAGTACTTC
>TRBV4-3|.|.|TRBJ2-7
CASSQDFGNSYEQYF
TGCGCCAGCAGCCAAGACTTCGGGAACTCCTACGAGCAGTACTTC
>TRBV7-2|once|.|TRBJ2-1
CASSLTTGGYNEQFF
TGTGCCAGCAGCTTAACGACAGGTGGATACAATGAGCAGTTCTTC
>TRBV7-2|.|.|TRBJ2-1
CASSLIGLNNEQFF
TGTGCCAGCAGCTTAATCGGTCTGAACAATGAGCAGTTCTTC
>TRBV27|once|.|TRBJ2-1
CATTNRRSHNEQFF
TGTGCCACCACGAATCGACGGAGCCACAATGAGCAGTTCTTC